The following is a T cell receptor beta chain sequence with its context. What it binds is not known. The entry originates in a study of cytomegalovirus exposure and HLA in healthy donors. General study results and limits: Reportedly, a later analysis found an Asian-associated ancestry cluster had fewer N-insertions than the roughly 630-donor mean.

In the PCR, 60 Vbeta and 13 Jbeta primers were used. Libraries were prepared by immunoSEQ multiplex PCR; TCRdb keeps only in-frame clonotypes and omits some of them. Of roughly 120,000 clones in the sample, under 85% are singletons; the top ten hold 1.6%. Trimming shortened V by 3 bases and J by 4 bases, and 10 bases separated the two germline ends. CDR1 and CDR2 from the germline V gene are GTSNPN and SVGIG (reference sequence). CDR3 length: 12 amino acids. The clonotype originates from a woman younger than 35 in good health and CMV-seronegative. Sequencing used PBMCs. The rearrangement uses TRBV30 and TRBJ2-7; tentative D call: TRBD2 (6 bases). The CDR3 nucleotides read TGTGCCTGGAGCGCCGGGACTTACGAGCAGTACTTC. It specifies CAWSAGTYEQYF.